Listed here is a single T cell receptor beta chain. This clone was counted a single time. There is no known antigen for this receptor. Base qualities are missing; no much larger clone stands one base away. Enrolling through a virtual design, the prospective study's participants ranged in age from roughly 18 to 90 years and lived across some 22 United States geographic areas. Cohort assignment in the prospective study relied on participant-reported clinical history from a screening survey and a study questionnaire. Recovered participants in ImmuneRACE Cohort 3 were defined by two consecutive negative NP/OP PCR tests, clearance by a healthcare professional, or resolution of symptoms. In the prospective study, mobile phlebotomists collected whole blood, serum and a nasopharyngeal or oropharyngeal swab from each participant. Prospective study participants could optionally give additional blood draws and questionnaires over an approximately two-month period. Blood samples from the prospective study were shipped frozen or at room temperature prior to DNA extraction.

CDR1 SGHDT and CDR2 YYEEEE were looked up in the germline V gene. The CDR3 measures 18 amino acids from cysteine to phenylalanine. CDR3 DNA is the only sequence kept; it has 54 bases, read in frame from the first base. The germline ends are 17 bases apart after V is trimmed by 4 bases and J by 0 bases. The immunoSEQ Assay, a bias-controlled multiplex PCR, was used to amplify TCRbeta CDR3 regions from genomic DNA. The authors processed their data as follows. The number of nucleated cells in each sample was estimated by amplification of reference gene primers within the assay. To quantify the absolute abundance of each unique TCRbeta CDR3 rearrangement, sequence reads were collapsed and filtered. For each sample, productive Simpson clonality was calculated by taking the square root of Simpson's diversity index across productive rearrangements. TCRdb stores this immuneACCESS table with in-frame sequences only. Part of the clones is absent; in the studies checked, under half of the shortfall reflects unresolved V genes, and no reason is known for the rest. That table gives V, J and clone size, and the DNA gave D and trimming. For this sample the table gives around 250,000 clones, of which 70% to 85% were detected only once. Together, the top ten hold 15% of the sample.

The source of the sample is a study of blood T cell repertoires in COVID-19 (dated by TCRdb to 2020 to 2022). About the investigation overall: Collaborator samples came from the United States, Italy and Spain and covered acute and convalescent phases of COVID-19. The material from the prospective study consisted of cDNA or gDNA derived from T cells, B-cell-depleted T cells, or PBMCs. Deeply sampled blood TCRbeta repertoires from subjects exposed to, actively infected with, or recovered from COVID-19 were included in the dataset. A freely available public database, intended as a resource for researchers studying the immune response to SARS-CoV-2, is where the repertoires were released. The samples were drawn from two sources: the first 160 participants of the ongoing ImmuneRACE study, and 950 to 1,500 subjects contributed by 6 global collaborators. A de-identified subject ID, COVID-19 status, age in years and sex were almost always included in the sample metadata. HLA class I and class II types, where available, came from metadata supplied by the sample provider rather than from assay-based typing.

Overall study outcomes, separate from this receptor: The quantity of clinical and demographic metadata differed by source and by participant and was supplied without curation.

Material: PBMCs or T cells enriched from blood (not recorded which). The receptor was derived from a man aged 35-49 years who had recovered from COVID-19. Rearrangement joined TRBV5-6 to TRBJ1-6; the D gene assignment is ambiguous. The DNA reads as follows: TGTGCCAGCAGCCCCCAGCACGACTTCGGCTCCTATAATTCACCCCTCCACTTT. Translated, it gives CASSPQHDFGSYNSPLHF.